Each of the 20 T cell receptor beta chains below was sequenced from the same sample in a study of blood T cell repertoires in COVID-19. The method was immunoSEQ multiplex PCR; TCRdb's version includes in-frame clones alone and lacks a portion of them. The data contain around 70,000 clones, around 70% of them singletons. The sample consisted of peripheral blood. These receptors were collected from a man between 65 and 80 years old with acute or convalescent COVID-19.

This clone was observed once. The chain employs TRBV27 and TRBJ1-6; D perhaps matches TRBD1 (5 bases). Germline CDR1 MNHEY, CDR2 SMNVEV (reference sequence). Between the trimmed V and J ends, which lost 0 bases and 0 bases, there was a span of 6 bases. CDR3 length equals 16 residues. The CDR3 sequence is CASSLSDSSYNSPLHF. The CDR3 bases are TGTGCCAGCAGTTTATCTGACAGCTCCTATAATTCACCCCTCCACTTT.

CDR3 in amino acids: CASSAEVAYGYTF. CDR3 DNA sequence: TGTGCCAGTAGTGCCGAGGTCGCCTATGGCTACACCTTC. The chain uses TRBV19 and TRBJ1-2; no reliable D call. The CDR3 covers 13 residues. Germline CDR1 LNHDA, CDR2 SQIVND (reference sequence). The germline V and J ends were trimmed by 5 bases and 4 bases, with 11 bases remaining between them.

V is TRBV2 and J is TRBJ2-3; 8 bases fit TRBD1. The CDR3 has 14 residues. V lost 3 bases, J lost 5 bases, and 4 bases stayed unmatched. Germline CDR1 and CDR2: SNHLY and FYNNEI. CDR3 loop: CASSDRGLGDTQYF. Written as DNA, the CDR3 is TGTGCCAGCAGTGACAGGGGGCTGGGAGATACGCAGTATTTT.

The chain couples TRBV7-8 to TRBJ2-1; 9 bases are shared with TRBD1. Unmatched junction bases numbered 15, after V lost 5 bases and J lost 10 bases. The CDR3 runs 16 residues. The germline V gene encodes CDR1 SGHVS and CDR2 FQNEAQ. CDR3 nucleotides: TGTGCCAGCAGCCCCACAGGGGGCGCCGGGGGAGGCGAGCAGTTCTTC. Its protein is CASSPTGGAGGGEQFF.

CDR3 residues: CASSLDSYEQYF. The CDR3 DNA reads as TGTGCCAGCAGTCTCGACAGCTACGAGCAGTACTTC. This chain links TRBV12-3 or TRBV12-4 with TRBJ2-7; D perhaps matches TRBD1 (5 bases). The CDR3 sequence is 12 residues long. Between the trimmed V and J ends, which lost 5 bases and 3 bases, there was a span of 8 bases.

The V gene is TRBV28, the J gene TRBJ2-3, with TRBD1 matching 7 bases. The V segment lost 7 bases and the J segment 2 bases; nucleotides outside the gene matches: 6. This CDR3 contains 14 residues. Per the germline V gene, CDR1 is MDHEN and CDR2 is SYDVKM. Written as DNA, the CDR3 is TGTGCCAGCACGTCGGGACAGTACACAGATACGCAGTATTTT. This translates into CASTSGQYTDTQYF.

The J gene is TRBJ2-7, the V gene TRBV10-3; 7 bases line up with TRBD2. This CDR3 comprises 14 residues. Germline CDR1 and CDR2: ENHRY and SYGVKD. The junction had 3 bases not matched to a gene; V was cut back by 0 bases and J by 4 bases. Here the CDR3 reads CAISESAGPYEQYF. The DNA of the CDR3 is TGTGCCATCAGTGAGTCAGCGGGGCCTTACGAGCAGTACTTC.

The gene calls are TRBV6-2 or TRBV6-3 and TRBJ1-2; weak D call: TRBD1 (6 bases). This CDR3 is built from 14 residues. Germline V gene sequence: CDR1 MNHEY, CDR2 SVGEGT. Trimming cost V 6 bases and J 8 bases, with 19 bases left between them. The CDR3 DNA reads TGTGCCAGCAGCTCCCAGGGGATTTGGGGAGGCTACACCTTC. Amino acids: CASSSQGIWGGYTF.

The J gene is TRBJ2-3, the V gene TRBV19; possible D gene TRBD1, 6 bases. The CDR3 totals 14 residues. With 5 bases removed from V and 6 bases from J, the gap between germline ends came to 15 bases. Germline values: CDR1 LNHDA, CDR2 SQIVND (reference sequence). The CDR3: CASSAQGSVDTQYF. CDR3 nucleotide sequence: TGTGCCAGTAGTGCCCAGGGGAGTGTGGATACGCAGTATTTT.

In DNA form, the CDR3 reads TGCAGTGCTAGTGTCCTCAGGAGACTAGCGGGAGGCACCGAGACCCAGTACTTC. This encodes CSASVLRRLAGGTETQYF. The V gene is TRBV20-1, the J gene TRBJ2-5, with 13 bases identical to TRBD2. From germline, CDR1 is DFQATT and CDR2 SNEGSKA (reference sequence). V dropped 3 bases and J dropped 5; count of bases not matched to a gene: 15. The CDR3 is 18 amino acids.

The CDR3 DNA reads as TGTGCCAGCAGCCGCCCCGGGAGGGCCCAAGAGACCCAGTACTTC. Translated, it gives CASSRPGRAQETQYF. The V gene is TRBV5-6, the J gene TRBJ2-5; 8 positions agree with TRBD2. J was trimmed by 1 base and V by 4 bases; bases with no gene match: 6. The germline CDR1 and CDR2 sequences are SGHDT and YYEEEE. There are 15 residues in the CDR3.

This sequence joins TRBV28 and TRBJ2-2; 14 bases line up with TRBD2. CDR1 and CDR2 (germline): MDHEN, SYDVKM. Trimming took 6 bases from V and 5 from J; bases not matched to a gene: 8. The CDR3 sequence is 17 residues long. CDR3 loop: CASSNGLAGGITGELFF. CDR3 bases: TGTGCCAGCAGCAATGGACTAGCGGGAGGAATAACCGGGGAGCTGTTTTTT. The full variable domain, in which reference TRBV28 and TRBJ2-2 provide the parts outside the CDR3, is DVKVTQSSRYLVKRTGEKVFLECVQDMDHENMFWYRQDPGLGLRLIYFSYDVKMKEKGDIPEGYSVSREKKERFSLILESASTNQTSMYLCASSNGLAGGITGELFFGEGSRLTVL.

This clone has just a few counts. The rearrangement links TRBV19 to TRBJ1-4; D is uncertain. Trimming shortened V by 7 bases and J by 5 bases, and 14 bases separated the two germline ends. Germline V CDR1 and CDR2: LNHDA, SQIVND (reference sequence). There are 14 residues in the CDR3. CDR3 bases: TGTGCCAGTACCCAGACTTTCCCAAATGAAAAACTGTTTTTT. This gives the protein CASTQTFPNEKLFF.

The rearrangement links TRBV25-1 to TRBJ2-1, with 9 bases that match TRBD1. The germline gives CDR1 MGHDK, CDR2 SYGVNS. Unmatched junction bases numbered 13, after V lost 2 bases and J lost 5 bases. The length of the CDR3 is 18 residues. DNA of the CDR3: TGTGCCAGCAGTGAAGCTTTCGGACAGGGGTCTCTCCACAATGAGCAGTTCTTC. Residues: CASSEAFGQGSLHNEQFF.

The J gene is TRBJ1-4, the V gene TRBV28; 9 bases align to TRBD1. V lost 5 bases and J lost 10; bases outside the gene matches: 11. Germline V CDR1 and CDR2: MDHEN, SYDVKM. The length of the CDR3 is 15 residues. CDR3 in amino acids: CASSRFRDREGKLFF. For the CDR3, the DNA is TGTGCCAGCAGTCGATTCCGGGACAGGGAGGGAAAACTGTTTTTT.

V and J are TRBV3-1 (or the pseudogene TRBV3-2) and TRBJ1-5, with 12 bases matching TRBD1. This CDR3 contains 20 residues. The trim removed 0 bases at V and 1 base at J, leaving 10 bases unmatched. Germline V gene data show CDR1 as LGHDT and CDR2 as YNNKEL (reference sequence). Here the CDR3 reads CASSQDSGTGGILSNQPQHF. Written as DNA, the CDR3 is TGTGCCAGCAGCCAAGATTCTGGGACAGGGGGCATATTAAGCAATCAGCCCCAGCATTTT.

A single count supports this clone. The V call is TRBV19, the J call TRBJ1-5; TRBD1 matches 7 bases. J lost 6 bases, V lost 5 bases, and 10 bases had no gene match. The CDR3 is made up of 15 amino acids. The V gene's germline CDR1 is LNHDA and CDR2 SQIVND (reference sequence). CDR3 nucleotide sequence: TGTGCCAGTAGTTCCCAACAGGGGACGGGTCAGCCCCAGCATTTT. Translated: CASSSQQGTGQPQHF.

The chain is built from TRBV18 and TRBJ2-7; the match to TRBD1 covers 10 bases. Germline V gene sequence: CDR1 KGHSH, CDR2 LQKENI. CDR3 size: 14 residues. V was clipped by 1 base and J by 7 bases; unmatched bases: 4. CDR3 region: CASSPLGTGVEQYF. The DNA for the CDR3 is TGTGCCAGCTCACCACTTGGGACAGGGGTTGAGCAGTACTTC.

This clone has a single count. The chain uses TRBV19 and TRBJ1-2; possible D gene TRBD1, 5 bases. Trimming took off 11 bases at V and 6 bases at J, with 22 bases between the two ends. This CDR3 is 14 amino acids long. Germline V gene data show CDR1 as LNHDA and CDR2 as SQIVND (reference sequence). The CDR3 coding sequence is TGTGCCGCTGGAGAGAAGGGGCGGCTCAATGGCTACACCTTC. Its translation is CAAGEKGRLNGYTF.

The chain has TRBV11-2 and TRBJ2-3; 9 bases match TRBD2. Trimming took 5 bases from V and 6 from J; bases not matched to a gene: 9. The CDR3 covers 15 residues. In germline, CDR1 is SGHAT, CDR2 FQNNGV. CDR3 sequence: CASSAEAGGWDTQYF. The CDR3 DNA sequence: TGTGCCAGCAGCGCCGAAGCGGGAGGATGGGATACGCAGTATTTT.